These T cell receptor beta chains were read from a single sample in a study of T cells in Graves' hyperthyroidism and ophthalmopathy. MiXCR, applied by TCRdb to the multiplex PCR reads, yields one record per CDR3 protein. The table includes approximately 590,000 distinct CDR3 sequences, around 46% detected once. Input material: peripheral blood or thyroid tissue (not recorded which). The receptor source for this set is a woman younger than 30 with Graves' hyperthyroidism. Each CDR3 is given with its conserved first and last residue. Each record gives: V gene, J gene, CDR3 length, D gene, CDR3 protein. A D gene is named only where the DNA matches it firmly.

TRBV5-1	TRBJ1-6	12	TRBD1	CASRLDRESLHF
TRBV11-1	TRBJ2-7	12	.	CASSSAVQGPYF
TRBV25-1	TRBJ1-2	15	.	CASSARGWTVYGYTF
TRBV2	TRBJ1-4	11	.	CASRLLEKLFF
TRBV5-1	TRBJ2-7	14	.	CASSLSADSYEQCF
TRBV2	TRBJ2-7	15	TRBD2	CASSSTSGRTYEQYF
TRBV7-3	TRBJ2-7	14	TRBD2	CATRTSGVSYEQYF
TRBV2	TRBJ1-1	13	.	CASSHRPNTEAFF
TRBV7-2	TRBJ1-4	14	.	CASSPWAGNEKLFF
TRBV2	TRBJ1-2	13	TRBD1	CARVGTGGDGYTF
TRBV19	TRBJ1-2	12	.	CASRRLNYGYTF
TRBV2	TRBJ2-5	15	.	CASSLRTKDQETQYF
TRBV29-1	TRBJ1-1	13	.	CSFDGPGNTEAFF
TRBV7-9	TRBJ1-4	18	TRBD1	CASSQTGQGGSTNEKLFF